Sequencing of this TCR beta chain was carried out in a study of blood T cell repertoires in COVID-19. About the research overall: Italy, Spain and the United States were the sources of the convalescent and acute COVID-19 samples. PBMCs, B-cell-depleted T cells, or T cells were the source of the cDNA or gDNA that made up the material.

Trimming took 4 bases from V and 4 from J, leaving 10 bases between them. The germline V gene encodes CDR1 LGHDT and CDR2 YNNKEL (reference sequence). CDR3 size: 13 residues. Original handling: Estimation of nucleated cell counts was performed using reference gene primer amplification. Generated by immunoSEQ multiplex PCR, the TCRdb table keeps only in-frame clones and is missing some. The V and J calls and clone size are taken from that table; D and trimming were inferred from the DNA. The table shows around 40,000 clones, with about nine tenths occurring only once. This chain links TRBV3-1 (or the pseudogene TRBV3-2) with TRBJ1-2; D unresolved. The TCR originated in a human donor in a cohort sampled during active COVID-19. Sample: peripheral blood. The CDR3 region has the DNA TGTGCCAGCAGCCTGAGGTCTCTCTATGGCTACACCTTC. Translation: CASSLRSLYGYTF.